A single sample gave rise to the 22 T cell receptor beta chains below, sequenced in a study of OX40 agonist ivuxolimab in advanced cancers. Using immunoSEQ multiplex PCR, the repertoire was profiled, and TCRdb retains in-frame clones only, with some absent. The sample contains about 96,000 clones, around 91% of which appear only once. Here the sequenced sample was CD4+ or CD8+ T cells sorted from blood, taken in a trial of the OX40 agonist ivuxolimab. These TCRs come from an adult with an advanced solid tumor such as melanoma, head and neck, liver or kidney cancer.

The chain carries TRBV6-1 and TRBJ2-1; possibly TRBD1 or TRBD2 for D (5 bases each). Trimming removed 0 bases from V and 12 bases from J, with 12 bases in between. Germline values: CDR1 MNHNS, CDR2 SASEGT. The CDR3 totals 13 residues. CDR3 loop: CASSEAGVWGQFF. CDR3 bases: TGTGCCAGCAGTGAAGCGGGGGTATGGGGGCAGTTCTTC.

The chain has TRBV29-1 and TRBJ2-2, with 8 bases fitting TRBD2. The CDR3 length is 16 residues. V lost 7 bases to trimming and J lost 0 bases; unmatched junction nucleotides: 10. The germline V gene encodes CDR1 SQVTM and CDR2 ANQGSEA. The CDR3 region is CSAAAGDPANTGELFF. In DNA form, the CDR3 reads TGCAGCGCTGCAGCGGGAGATCCCGCGAACACCGGGGAGCTGTTTTTT.

V and J are TRBV5-1 and TRBJ1-2, with unresolved D. V was pared by 0 bases and J by 4 bases, with 13 bases between. Per germline, CDR1 SGHRS and CDR2 YFSETQ. CDR3 length equals 15 residues. Written as DNA, the CDR3 is TGCGCCAGCAGCTTGGCCGGGGTCGTCGGCTATGGCTACACCTTC. Translating gives CASSLAGVVGYGYTF.

The chain links TRBV7-3 to TRBJ1-1, with D hard to call. Trimming took off 3 bases at V and 1 base at J, with 9 bases between the two ends. CDR1 SGHTA and CDR2 FQGTGA come from the germline V gene. This CDR3 is built from 14 residues. DNA of the CDR3: TGTGCCAGCAGCTTCGCAGGAGCGAACACTGAAGCTTTCTTT. Its protein product is CASSFAGANTEAFF.

The rearrangement uses TRBV11-3 and TRBJ2-7, with TRBD2 identical over 8 bases. V lost 2 bases, J lost 5 bases, and 11 bases stayed unmatched. Germline CDR1 and CDR2: SGHNT and YENEEA. The CDR3 length is 16 residues. The CDR3 protein is CASSLRRGLAGNEQYF. For the CDR3, the DNA is TGTGCCAGCAGCTTACGCCGCGGTCTAGCGGGTAACGAGCAGTACTTC.

The J gene is TRBJ2-7, the V gene TRBV30; D ambiguous. The CDR3 sequence is 12 residues long. The germline gives CDR1 GTSNPN, CDR2 SVGIG (reference sequence). Trimming removed 4 bases at V and 3 bases at J, with 10 bases between. CDR3 sequence (DNA): TGTGCCTGGAAAAACACGTACTACGAGCAGTACTTC. Protein sequence: CAWKNTYYEQYF.

The chain employs TRBV28 and TRBJ1-1; TRBD1 is a possible D gene (6 bases). V was cut by 7 bases and J by 4 bases, with 19 bases left in between. From germline, CDR1 is MDHEN and CDR2 SYDVKM. The CDR3 sequence is 15 residues long. As DNA, the CDR3 is TGTGCCAGCATCGGGGCAGGGGAGTCGGGCACTGAAGCTTTCTTT. This sequence encodes CASIGAGESGTEAFF. Looking up the rest from reference TRBV28 and TRBJ1-1 gives the full variable domain: DVKVTQSSRYLVKRTGEKVFLECVQDMDHENMFWYRQDPGLGLRLIYFSYDVKMKEKGDIPEGYSVSREKKERFSLILESASTNQTSMYLCASIGAGESGTEAFFGQGTRLTVV.

V and J are TRBV7-9 and TRBJ2-1; 9 bases are shared with TRBD1. Germline CDR1 and CDR2: SEHNR and FQNEAQ (reference sequence). CDR3 size: 18 residues. The V and J ends lost 1 base and 0 bases, in that order; junction bases with no gene match: 7. The CDR3, as DNA: TGTGCCAGCAGCTTAGGCCGGACAGGGGTAATCTCCTACAATGAGCAGTTCTTC. This encodes CASSLGRTGVISYNEQFF.

The chain couples TRBV5-8 to TRBJ2-3; D call uncertain. CDR3 length equals 16 residues. V was pared by 4 bases and J by 6 bases, with 21 bases between. CDR1 SGHTS and CDR2 YDEGEE come from the germline V gene. The CDR3 loop is CASSPEIARPLDTQYF. The CDR3 nucleotides read TGTGCCAGCAGCCCGGAGATAGCTAGGCCCCTGGATACGCAGTATTTT.

V is TRBV7-2 and J is TRBJ2-2; 7 positions agree with TRBD1. This CDR3 is 15 amino acids long. J was trimmed by 5 bases and V by 5 bases; bases with no gene match: 8. Germline V gene sequence: CDR1 SGHTA, CDR2 FQGNSA. The CDR3 spells CASSPNKQGTGELFF. CDR3 nucleotides: TGTGCCAGCAGCCCGAACAAACAGGGGACCGGGGAGCTGTTTTTT. The whole variable domain, filled in from reference TRBV7-2 and TRBJ2-2, reads GAGVSQSPSNKVTEKGKDVELRCDPISGHTALYWYRQSLGQGLEFLIYFQGNSAPDKSGLPSDRFSAERTGGSVSTLTIQRTQQEDSAVYLCASSPNKQGTGELFFGEGSRLTVL.

V is TRBV29-1 and J is TRBJ2-3; D is undetermined. This CDR3 comprises 12 residues. CDR1 and CDR2 from the germline V gene are SQVTM and ANQGSEA. Trimming took 7 bases from V and 5 from J, leaving 13 bases between them. The CDR3: CSAESIGDTQYF. CDR3 bases: TGCAGCGCTGAGTCCATTGGAGATACGCAGTATTTT.

The rearrangement links TRBV5-1 to TRBJ2-6; D is undetermined. This CDR3 contains 14 residues. V dropped 1 base and J dropped 2 bases, with 4 bases sitting between them. The germline gives CDR1 SGHRS, CDR2 YFSETQ. CDR3 bases: TGCGCCAGCAGCTTGTCCCCTGGGGCCAACGTCCTGACTTTC. It specifies CASSLSPGANVLTF.

This chain connects TRBV7-9 to TRBJ2-5; no clear D gene. The CDR3 totals 13 residues. CDR1 is SEHNR, CDR2 FQNEAQ, per germline (reference sequence). The V and J ends lost 1 base and 7 bases respectively, with 10 bases between them. The CDR3 region has the DNA TGTGCCAGCAGCTTAGGTACCTTGGCGACCCAGTACTTC. Encoded protein: CASSLGTLATQYF.

The gene calls are TRBV9 and TRBJ2-5; 8 bases map to TRBD1. The CDR3 has 13 amino acids. CDR1 SGDLS and CDR2 YYNGEE come from the germline V gene. The J segment lost 3 bases and the V segment lost 6 bases, leaving 4 bases of the junction unmatched. CDR3 sequence reads: CASTRTGKETQYF. Written as DNA, the CDR3 is TGTGCCAGCACCCGGACAGGGAAAGAGACCCAGTACTTC.

This chain links TRBV19 with TRBJ2-1; the D gene is possibly TRBD2 (6 bases). V was clipped by 6 bases and J by 8 bases, with 14 bases between them. The CDR3 is made up of 13 amino acids. Germline V gene lookup returns CDR1 LNHDA and CDR2 SQIVND (reference sequence). The CDR3 loop reads CASREPGEDEQFF. For the CDR3, the DNA is TGTGCCAGTAGGGAGCCGGGGGAGGATGAGCAGTTCTTC.

The J gene is TRBJ2-5, the V gene TRBV18; TRBD2 matches at 8 bases. Germline V gives CDR1 KGHSH, CDR2 LQKENI. V dropped 6 bases and J dropped 0; count of bases not matched to a gene: 3. The CDR3 is 14 amino acids. CDR3 in amino acids: CASSRAGDQETQYF. As DNA, the CDR3 is TGTGCCAGCTCTAGAGCGGGAGACCAAGAGACCCAGTACTTC.

This chain joins TRBV6-6 and TRBJ2-7; 7 bases are a match to TRBD2. V was pared by 5 bases and J by 0 bases, with 7 bases of the junction left unmatched. Per germline, CDR1 MNHNY and CDR2 SVGAGI (reference sequence). The CDR3 is made up of 15 amino acids. CDR3 nucleotides: TGTGCCAGCAGTCCCCGGGCTAGCGGCTCCTACGAGCAGTACTTC. Its protein is CASSPRASGSYEQYF.

The V call is TRBV10-3, the J call TRBJ1-2, with 8 bases aligning to TRBD1. Germline loops: CDR1 ENHRY, CDR2 SYGVKD. The CDR3 loop spans 15 amino acids. The V and J ends lost 6 bases and 8 bases, in that order; junction bases with no gene match: 14. The CDR3 nucleotides read TGTGCCATCAGCCGTACGGCAAACAGGGGGGGAGGCTACACCTTC. This gives the protein CAISRTANRGGGYTF.

The V gene is TRBV7-2, the J gene TRBJ2-7; 8 nucleotides match TRBD2. The V gene's germline CDR1 is SGHTA and CDR2 FQGNSA. The CDR3 spans 14 residues. V lost 3 bases and J lost 3; bases outside the gene matches: 4. The CDR3 nucleotides read TGTGCCAGCAGCTTCAGCGGGAGCGTCTACGAGCAGTACTTC. Translation gives CASSFSGSVYEQYF.

The J gene is TRBJ2-3, the V gene TRBV4-2; 12 bases agree with TRBD2. The V and J ends lost 2 bases and 2 bases, in that order; junction bases with no gene match: 2. Per germline, CDR1 LGHNA and CDR2 YNFKEQ. This CDR3 spans 16 amino acids. The CDR3 here is CASSQRTSGDTDTQYF. DNA for the CDR3: TGTGCCAGCAGCCAACGGACTAGCGGGGACACAGATACGCAGTATTTT.

This chain joins TRBV4-3 and TRBJ2-5, with 9 bases matching TRBD2. Germline assignment: CDR1 LGHNA and CDR2 YSLEER. This CDR3 contains 15 residues. The V segment lost 0 bases and the J segment 5 bases; nucleotides outside the gene matches: 4. CDR3 sequence: CASSQDSGRGETQYF. The DNA for the CDR3 is TGCGCCAGCAGCCAAGATAGCGGGAGAGGGGAGACCCAGTACTTC.

The V call is TRBV5-1, the J call TRBJ2-5, with 15 positions matching TRBD2. With 5 bases clipped from V and 4 bases from J, the junction kept 6 bases outside the gene matches. This CDR3 is built from 16 residues. Germline CDR1 and CDR2: SGHRS and YFSETQ. The CDR3: CASSSGLAGGRETQYF. The CDR3, as DNA: TGCGCCAGCAGTTCGGGACTAGCGGGAGGAAGAGAGACCCAGTACTTC.